This TCR beta chain comes out of a study of beta chain features in type 1 diabetes. This clone was recorded a few times. Its target is not known. The sequenced template was cDNA made from the entire isolated RNA. Some clones are missing from TCRdb's copy, which holds only in-frame ones; the method was immunoSEQ multiplex PCR. The sample shows some 700,000 clones, around an eighth of them seen only once. Study outcomes and limitations: VDJ junctions sequenced from type 1 diabetes patients showed fewer insertions and more deletions. Across all four CD4+ subsets, people with type 1 diabetes showed modestly shorter TCRB CDR3s.

Sorting of CD4+ naive, central memory, regulatory and stem cell-like memory cells was performed via CD45RO/CCR7/CD25/CD127/CD95/CD27. The sequence was collected from a man aged 18-30 years with type 1 diabetes. The source material was naive CD4+ T cells from blood.

The CDR3 sequence: CASSQTIGARGELFF. Written as DNA, the CDR3 is TGCGCCAGCAGCCAAACTATAGGGGCGCGCGGGGAGCTGTTTTTT. The chain employs TRBV4-1 and TRBJ2-2; the D gene is possibly TRBD1 (5 bases). This CDR3 has 15 residues. V was pared by 2 bases and J by 7 bases, with 14 bases between. Germline-derived CDR1 and CDR2 are MGHRA and YSYEKL.